These 22 T cell receptor beta chains share one sample of origin, sequenced in a study of cytomegalovirus exposure and HLA in healthy donors. This PCR relied on a set of 60 Vbeta primers and 13 Jbeta primers. The assay was immunoSEQ multiplex PCR, and TCRdb's table has in-frame clones only and misses some. The sample has about 200,000 clones, around 73% seen once; the top ten hold 2.9%. What was sequenced was PBMCs. These receptors were collected from a young woman in good health and CMV-seronegative.

The CDR3 sequence: CASSLTSGAAYEQYF. The DNA for the CDR3 is TGCGCCAGCAGCTTGACTAGCGGGGCGGCCTACGAGCAGTACTTC. The chain links TRBV5-1 to TRBJ2-5, with 10 bases that match TRBD2. TRBJ2-7 matches the DNA end more closely, so the J call is doubtful. Looked up from germline, CDR1 is SGHRS and CDR2 is YFSETQ. The CDR3 length is 15 residues.

This clone came up once. The junction and the germline gene differ at one end; a read error may be behind it. The chain joins TRBV5-1 to TRBJ1-2; the match to TRBD1 covers 8 bases. This CDR3 region has 15 residues. Germline values: CDR1 SGHRS, CDR2 YFSETQ. The CDR3 is CASSYQGADLSGYPF. In DNA form, the CDR3 reads TGCGCCAGCAGCTATCAGGGGGCCGACTTGAGTGGCTACCCCTTC.

The chain joins TRBV6-5 to TRBJ2-1; 11 nucleotides agree with TRBD1. With 5 bases clipped from V and 13 bases from J, the junction kept 7 bases outside the gene matches. CDR3 length equals 13 residues. CDR1 MNHEY and CDR2 SVGAGI come from the germline V gene. The CDR3 DNA is TGTGCCAGCAGTCCGGACAGGGGGCTAGGACAGTTCTTC. Translated: CASSPDRGLGQFF.

This chain links TRBV7-8 with TRBJ2-7, with D possibly matching TRBD2 (5 bases). The ends were cut back, 4 bases at V and 3 bases at J, with 25 bases in the middle. Germline lookup yields CDR1 SGHVS and CDR2 FQNEAQ. The CDR3 spans 18 residues. CDR3 sequence: CASSSINPSGWQIYEQYF. The CDR3, as DNA: TGTGCCAGCAGCTCGATTAACCCTTCGGGGTGGCAAATCTACGAGCAGTACTTC.

This clone occurred a few times. The rearrangement joins TRBV6-5 to TRBJ1-2; 9 bases map to TRBD1. The CDR3 loop spans 15 amino acids. Germline CDR1 MNHEY, CDR2 SVGAGI. V trimming: 4 bases; J trimming: 5 bases; junction bases outside the gene matches: 8. The CDR3 DNA sequence: TGTGCCAGCAGTTCCCCCGGGACAGGGAGTTATGGCTACACCTTC. It specifies CASSSPGTGSYGYTF.

This chain joins TRBV6-6 and TRBJ1-2; D not resolved. The CDR3 consists of 13 residues. Germline values: CDR1 MNHNY, CDR2 SVGAGI (reference sequence). V lost 6 bases, J lost 4 bases, and 12 bases lay in between. CDR3 coding DNA: TGTGCCAGCAGCCGTTATTCGGGCTATGGCTACACCTTC. This codes for CASSRYSGYGYTF.

About this clone: The germline gene is not matched at one end of the junction; a read error may be the cause. The chain is built from TRBV7-7 and TRBJ2-1, with a possible D match to TRBD2 (6 bases). The CDR3 spans 14 residues. CDR1 and CDR2 from the germline V gene are SSHAT and FNYEAQ (reference sequence). Written as DNA, the CDR3 is TGTGCTAGCAGCTTGGGTCGGGGGTACAATGAGCAGTTCTTC. Its translation: CASSLGRGYNEQFF.

This chain joins TRBV15 and TRBJ1-4, with 8 bases lining up with TRBD1. This CDR3 is 16 amino acids long. The V segment lost 3 bases and the J segment 5 bases; nucleotides outside the gene matches: 8. Germline assignment: CDR1 LNHNV and CDR2 YYDKDF (reference sequence). The CDR3 spells CATSRGDRGANEKLFF. The DNA for the CDR3 is TGTGCCACCAGCAGGGGCGACAGGGGAGCGAATGAAAAACTGTTTTTT.

The chain combines TRBV5-1 with TRBJ2-3, with 10 bases fitting TRBD1. CDR3 length: 16 residues. Germline V lookup: CDR1 SGHRS, CDR2 YFSETQ. J lost 4 bases, V lost 4 bases, and 9 bases had no gene match. The CDR3 region has the DNA TGCGCCAGCAGCCTACAGGGACAGGGGTTGGCAGATACGCAGTATTTT. Protein: CASSLQGQGLADTQYF.

The chain employs TRBV2 and TRBJ1-5; TRBD1 matches 9 bases. The CDR3 runs 17 residues. Germline CDR1 is SNHLY and CDR2 is FYNNEI. J gave up 7 bases and V 6 bases, and 16 bases lay outside the gene matches. The CDR3 loop is CASSPGQGFPSIQPQHF. The CDR3 DNA is TGTGCCAGCAGCCCGGGACAGGGATTTCCCTCAATCCAGCCCCAGCATTTT.

This chain joins TRBV30 and TRBJ1-1; D possibly corresponds to TRBD1 (6 bases). Trimming left V 0 bases short and J 0 bases short, with 8 bases between. Looked up from germline, CDR1 is GTSNPN and CDR2 is SVGIG (reference sequence). The CDR3 has 14 residues. CDR3 in amino acids: CAWSVGHMNTEAFF. In DNA form, the CDR3 reads TGTGCCTGGAGTGTGGGACACATGAACACTGAAGCTTTCTTT.

This clone has just a few counts. Written as DNA, the CDR3 is TGTGCCACCACCGAAAGGACATGGAGCAATCAGCCCCAGCATTTT. The encoded protein is CATTERTWSNQPQHF. This chain connects TRBV15 to TRBJ1-5, with a weak D call TRBD1 (5 bases). The CDR3 runs to 15 residues. Deletions cut 7 bases from V and 1 base from J, with 14 bases between. CDR1 is LNHNV and CDR2 is YYDKDF in the germline V gene (reference sequence).

The count of this clone is one. The V and J genes are TRBV4-1 and TRBJ2-7; a weak D match, TRBD2 (5 bases). V was pared by 1 base and J by 6 bases, with 13 bases between. The CDR3 is 14 amino acids. Germline lookup yields CDR1 MGHRA and CDR2 YSYEKL. This chain's CDR3 is CASSQVISAGEQYF. The CDR3, as DNA: TGCGCCAGCAGCCAAGTAATTAGCGCGGGCGAGCAGTACTTC.

This clone was seen once. The chain carries TRBV18 and TRBJ1-6; possible D gene TRBD1, 6 bases. V was pared by 3 bases and J by 9 bases, with 21 bases between. There are 17 residues in the CDR3. Germline-derived CDR1 and CDR2 are KGHSH and LQKENI. The CDR3 protein is CASSPNLQGGRVSPLHF. CDR3 bases: TGTGCCAGCTCACCGAATTTACAGGGCGGGAGGGTTTCACCCCTCCACTTT.

The V and J genes are TRBV7-9 and TRBJ2-3; D might be TRBD2 (7 bases). The CDR3 contains 14 residues. V lost 2 bases and J lost 4, with 10 bases in between. Germline CDR1 reads SEHNR; CDR2 reads FQNEAQ (reference sequence). CDR3 protein: CASSLTGRADTQYF. The CDR3 bases are TGTGCCAGCAGCTTAACAGGGAGGGCAGATACGCAGTATTTT.

The V gene is TRBV4-1, the J gene TRBJ1-2; the D is unclear. V lost 2 bases, J lost 0 bases, and 13 bases lay in between. Per the germline V gene, CDR1 is MGHRA and CDR2 is YSYEKL. The CDR3 runs to 16 residues. CDR3 residues: CASSQWSGVANYGYTF. The CDR3 DNA reads as TGCGCCAGCAGCCAATGGTCCGGTGTAGCTAACTATGGCTACACCTTC.

This rearrangement joins TRBV18 to TRBJ2-5; D is perhaps TRBD2 (7 bases). Looked up from germline, CDR1 is KGHSH and CDR2 is LQKENI. The CDR3 is 15 residues long. The V and J ends lost 0 bases and 4 bases respectively, with 12 bases between them. This CDR3 reads CASSPPGGGPETQYF. DNA of the CDR3: TGTGCCAGCTCACCACCGGGAGGGGGACCAGAGACCCAGTACTTC.

The rearrangement uses TRBV6-1 and TRBJ1-2, with D possibly TRBD1 on 5 matching bases. V was shortened by 4 bases and J by 7 bases, with 16 bases between the two germline ends. Germline loops: CDR1 MNHNS, CDR2 SASEGT. This CDR3 is built from 14 residues. Written as DNA, the CDR3 is TGTGCCAGCAGTGCCCCAGGGAGGGTTTCTGGCTACACCTTC. It yields the protein CASSAPGRVSGYTF.

The V gene is TRBV2, the J gene TRBJ1-4; D perhaps matches TRBD1 (5 bases). This CDR3 comprises 14 residues. Germline CDR1 and CDR2: SNHLY and FYNNEI. V gave up 7 bases and J gave up 4 bases, with 13 bases separating them. CDR3 in amino acids: CASIWGSGNEKLFF. The CDR3 DNA reads as TGTGCCAGCATATGGGGCAGTGGTAATGAAAAACTGTTTTTT.

This clone was detected a few times. The V gene is TRBV5-1, the J gene TRBJ1-1, with 8 nucleotides matching TRBD1. The CDR3 totals 15 residues. With 0 bases clipped from V and 6 bases from J, the junction kept 7 bases outside the gene matches. Germline CDR1 SGHRS, CDR2 YFSETQ. The CDR3 DNA follows: TGCGCCAGCAGCTTGGGACAGGGGTCCAGGGCTGAAGCTTTCTTT. This encodes CASSLGQGSRAEAFF.

V is TRBV5-1 and J is TRBJ2-7, with TRBD2 matching 15 bases. The CDR3 consists of 18 residues. The trim removed 4 bases at V and 0 bases at J, leaving 8 bases unmatched. The germline CDR1 and CDR2 sequences are SGHRS and YFSETQ. CDR3 DNA: TGCGCCAGCAGCCTAGGACTAGCGGGGGGGTATTTCTCCTACGAGCAGTACTTC. Translated: CASSLGLAGGYFSYEQYF.

The gene calls are TRBV7-9 and TRBJ1-3; the D gene is possibly TRBD1 (5 bases). This CDR3 region has 16 residues. The V end lost 1 base, the J end lost 0 bases, and 10 bases lay between the germline ends. Germline CDR1 and CDR2: SEHNR and FQNEAQ (reference sequence). CDR3 in amino acids: CASSLVGGVSGNTIYF. In DNA, the CDR3 is TGTGCCAGCAGCTTAGTGGGGGGAGTCTCTGGAAACACCATATATTTT.